A selection of T cell receptor beta chains follows, all from one sample in a study of beta chain features in type 1 diabetes. Clones were sequenced by immunoSEQ multiplex PCR, and TCRdb holds only the in-frame ones, with some missing. The sample lists 150,000 to 200,000 clones, around 9.7% occurring once. The material sequenced was central memory CD4+ T cells from blood. All receptors come from a woman aged 25-40 years with type 1 diabetes. The CDR3 runs from the conserved cysteine through the conserved F or W. The D gene is left open where the match is weak. Part of the rows lack a size; the others show once, few, many or a class for expanded clones.

J	V	size	D	CDR3	DNA
TRBJ2-7	TRBV5-1	-	-	CASSLGQGSYEQYF	TGCGCCAGCAGCTTGGGGCAGGGCTCCTACGAGCAGTACTTC
TRBJ2-5	TRBV19	-	TRBD1	CASSTTGGVETQYF	TGTGCCAGTAGTACGACAGGGGGTGTAGAGACCCAGTACTTC
TRBJ1-1	TRBV4-1	few	-	CASSRGADTEAFF	TGCGCCAGCAGCCGTGGGGCGGACACTGAAGCTTTCTTT
TRBJ1-2	TRBV19	-	TRBD1	CASSERQGVLPGYTF	TGTGCCAGTAGTGAAAGACAGGGAGTTCTGCCTGGCTACACCTTC
TRBJ2-5	TRBV7-2	few	-	CASSPYQETQYF	TGTGCCAGCAGCCCCTACCAAGAGACCCAGTACTTC
TRBJ1-4	TRBV5-1	-	TRBD1	CASSLEGAKLFF	TGCGCCAGCAGCTTGGAGGGGGCTAAACTGTTTTTT
TRBJ2-7	TRBV5-1	-	TRBD2	CASSLVLAGRYEQYF	TGCGCCAGCAGCTTGGTGTTAGCGGGAAGGTACGAGCAGTACTTC
TRBJ1-2	TRBV15	few	-	CATNLDRALNYGYTF	TGTGCCACTAACCTGGACAGAGCACTGAACTATGGCTACACCTTC
TRBJ1-4	TRBV27	-	-	CASSHSLATNEKLFF	TGTGCCAGCAGCCACAGCCTCGCAACTAATGAAAAACTGTTTTTT
TRBJ2-5	TRBV7-9	-	TRBD1	CASSPDRGETQYF	TGTGCCAGCAGTCCCGACAGGGGAGAGACCCAGTACTTC
TRBJ2-3	TRBV2	-	TRBD2	CASSLAGGYTDTQYF	TGTGCCAGCAGTCTAGCGGGTGGCTACACAGATACGCAGTATTTT
TRBJ1-5	TRBV6-1	few	TRBD1	CASSDSGTVYQPQHF	TGTGCCAGCAGTGATTCCGGGACAGTTTATCAGCCCCAGCATTTT
TRBJ1-1	TRBV11-3	-	-	CASSRQAAGGTEAFF	TGTGCCAGCAGCCGACAGGCGGCGGGTGGCACTGAAGCTTTCTTT
TRBJ2-1	TRBV2	-	TRBD2	CASSEGLAAYNEQFF	TGTGCCAGCAGTGAAGGGCTAGCGGCTTACAATGAGCAGTTCTTC
TRBJ2-7	TRBV18	-	-	CASSVSYEQYF	TGTGCCAGCTCGGTTAGCTACGAGCAGTACTTC
TRBJ2-7	TRBV7-9	many	-	CASSRTYEQYF	TGTGCCAGCAGTCGTACCTACGAGCAGTACTTC
TRBJ2-7	TRBV28	-	-	CASRPQGSYEQYF	TGTGCCAGCAGGCCTCAGGGCTCCTACGAGCAGTACTTC
TRBJ2-1	TRBV11-2	-	-	CASSLIGSPRGNEQFF	TGTGCCAGCAGCTTAATAGGGAGCCCCAGGGGCAATGAGCAGTTCTTC
TRBJ1-2	TRBV29-1	-	TRBD1	CSVTGNYGYTF	TGCAGCGTGACAGGGAACTATGGCTACACCTTC
TRBJ2-7	TRBV28	few	-	CASSTVAGSSYEQYF	TGTGCCAGCAGTACGGTGGCGGGATCATCCTACGAGCAGTACTTC
TRBJ1-1	TRBV7-2	-	-	CASRAGWGTEAFF	TGTGCCAGCAGGGCAGGGTGGGGAACTGAAGCTTTCTTT
TRBJ2-3	TRBV5-8	few	-	CASSPRLRSTDTQYF	TGTGCCAGCAGCCCCCGACTCAGATCCACAGATACGCAGTATTTT
TRBJ1-2	TRBV29-1	-	-	CSVEFGGYTF	TGCAGCGTTGAGTTCGGGGGCTACACCTTC
TRBJ2-4	TRBV27	-	TRBD2	CASSYGAGGNIQYF	TGTGCCAGCAGTTATGGGGCGGGAGGAAACATTCAGTACTTC
TRBJ2-7	TRBV11-2	few	TRBD2	CASSSGLGFYEQYF	TGTGCCAGCAGCTCGGGACTAGGCTTCTACGAGCAGTACTTC
TRBJ1-2	TRBV28	-	-	CASSFEFAPLYGYTF	TGTGCCAGCAGTTTTGAGTTCGCCCCCCTCTATGGCTACACCTTC
TRBJ2-7	TRBV4-1	-	TRBD2	CASSQRPLAGGSYEQYF	TGCGCCAGCAGCCAACGGCCCCTAGCGGGGGGCTCCTACGAGCAGTACTTC
TRBJ2-7	TRBV19	-	-	CASSPDRILYEQYF	TGTGCCAGTAGTCCAGACAGGATTCTCTACGAGCAGTACTTC
TRBJ2-7	TRBV29-1	few	TRBD2	CSVSGLAGYSYEQYF	TGCAGCGTTTCCGGACTAGCGGGATACTCCTACGAGCAGTACTTC
TRBJ1-2	TRBV4-1	-	-	CASSQDISFRSGYTF	TGCGCCAGCAGCCAAGATATAAGCTTTAGGAGTGGCTACACCTTC
TRBJ1-1	TRBV7-6	-	TRBD1	CASSRQGDTEAFF	TGTGCCAGCAGCAGACAGGGGGACACTGAAGCTTTCTTT
TRBJ1-2	TRBV4-2	-	-	CASSQGRQIGYTF	TGTGCCAGCAGCCAAGGAAGACAGATCGGCTACACCTTC
TRBJ1-2	TRBV10-3	-	-	CAISEVGDTGYGYTF	TGTGCCATCAGTGAAGTCGGGGACACCGGCTATGGCTACACCTTC
TRBJ2-3	TRBV5-1	few	-	CASSLVAGGGTDTQYF	TGCGCCAGCAGCTTGGTCGCAGGGGGAGGAACAGATACGCAGTATTTT
TRBJ1-2	TRBV25-1	few	TRBD1	CASSNRDRGYGYTF	TGTGCCAGCAGTAACCGGGACAGGGGATATGGCTACACCTTC
TRBJ1-2	TRBV10-3	few	TRBD1	CAISENGQGYGYTF	TGTGCCATCAGTGAAAACGGACAGGGGTATGGCTACACCTTC
TRBJ2-7	TRBV5-8	few	TRBD2	CASSSGPRGEQYF	TGTGCCAGCAGCTCAGGGCCGCGGGGGGAGCAGTACTTC